This T cell receptor (beta chain) was recorded in a study of blood T cell repertoires in COVID-19. Sequenced by immunoSEQ multiplex PCR; TCRdb stores in-frame clones only, minus some. The table includes approximately 190,000 clones, about 80% detected once. The trim removed 1 base at V and 10 bases at J, leaving 13 bases unmatched. Looked up from germline, CDR1 is MDHEN and CDR2 is SYDVKM. The CDR3 extends over 16 amino acids. The sequence was obtained from a man between 40 and 49 years old who had recovered from COVID-19. The chain joins TRBV28 to TRBJ1-1; TRBD1 matches at 9 bases. The sample taken for sequencing was PBMCs or T cells enriched from blood (not recorded which). The CDR3 DNA follows: TGTGCCAGCAGTTTATTCAATACAGGGGGCGAAGAGGGAGCTTTCTTT. This sequence encodes CASSLFNTGGEEGAFF.